What follows describes a single T cell receptor (beta chain). The antigen is unknown. These data originate in a study of a mutant IDH1 vaccine in newly diagnosed glioma. On the study more broadly: Treated patients had a mean age of about 40 years and a sex split that was roughly 60% male and 37.5% female. Those enrolled had earlier been treated with radiotherapy, temozolomide, or both, mostly both. Study findings and constraints: A vaccine-induced immune response developed in around 94% of the patients. Seemingly, top peripheral T cell clonotype changes bore no relation to pseudoprogression.

The germline V gene encodes CDR1 MNHEY and CDR2 SMNVEV (reference sequence). Trimming stripped 4 bases from V and 6 bases from J, with 9 bases between. This CDR3 region has 12 residues. Regarding time point: baseline, week 1 (first vaccination visit). Treatment specified: pre-vaccination baseline after standard-of-care therapy. Profiling relied on immunoSEQ multiplex PCR, and the TCRdb table lists in-frame clones only, not all of them. This sample yields tens of thousands of clones, of which 79% are seen a single time; around 8.5% belongs to the top ten. This specimen consisted of PBMCs, obtained from a glioma patient treated with radiotherapy, temozolomide or both. The chain is built from TRBV27 and TRBJ1-2; D is uncertain. The TCR comes from a man aged 50-60 years with glioma. The chain's CDR3 is CASSSYGDGYTF. In nucleotides, the CDR3 is TGTGCCAGCAGTTCATATGGGGATGGCTACACCTTC.